Listed below are T cell receptor beta chains from one sample, sequenced in a study of memory CD4+ T cells and cytomegalovirus serostatus. Using immunoSEQ multiplex PCR, the repertoire was profiled, and TCRdb retains in-frame clones only, with some absent. The table records 56,000 or so clones, just over 75% of them present only once. Sequencing was carried out using memory CD4+ T cells from blood. The receptors shown here come from an adult in good health and CMV-seronegative. Each CDR3 is given with its conserved first and last residue. Fields, in order: V gene, J gene, clone size, D gene, CDR3 length, CDR3 DNA, CDR3 protein. The D gene is left open where the match is weak. Rows give clone size only sometimes, using once, few, many, or a class for an expanded clone.

>TRBV5-1|TRBJ1-1|medium-sized|TRBD1|13
TGCGCCAGCAGCCCGGGACAGGGATTTGAAGCTTTCTTT
CASSPGQGFEAFF
>TRBV19|TRBJ2-7|-|-|13
TGTGCCAGTATAGGGGACGACTCCTACGAGCAGTACTTC
CASIGDDSYEQYF
>TRBV18|TRBJ1-2|-|-|15
TGTGCCAGCTCACCCCAGGAGGGTCAGAACTATGGCTACACCTTC
CASSPQEGQNYGYTF
>TRBV5-1|TRBJ2-7|few|-|14
TGCGCCAGCAGCTTGGATTCATTGTCCTACGAGCAGTACTTC
CASSLDSLSYEQYF
>TRBV28|TRBJ1-1|-|TRBD1|14
TGTGCCAGCAGGTCAGGGGGTATGAACACTGAAGCTTTCTTT
CASRSGGMNTEAFF
>TRBV11-2|TRBJ2-1|-|TRBD1|14
TGTGCCAGCAGCACCCGGACAGGGGGCTTTTTGCAGTTCTTC
CASSTRTGGFLQFF
>TRBV25-1|TRBJ2-1|-|-|15
TGTGCCAGCAGGTCCGGAGGACAGCCTCCCTGGGAGCAGTTCTTC
CASRSGGQPPWEQFF
>TRBV5-4|TRBJ2-7|-|TRBD2|16
TGTGCCAGCAGCTTGGGCGGGGGGGCCGCATCCTACGAGCAGTACTTC
CASSLGGGAASYEQYF
>TRBV28|TRBJ2-7|-|-|13
TGTGCCAGCAGAGGGGATGGGTCCTACGAGCAGTACTTC
CASRGDGSYEQYF
>TRBV28|TRBJ1-4|-|-|15
TGTGCCAGCAGTTCTGACTTAGGTCCAAATGAAAAACTGTTTTTT
CASSSDLGPNEKLFF
>TRBV9|TRBJ1-1|-|TRBD1|17
TGTGCCAGCAGCGTATCGGCCGGGACAGGATTGAACACTGAAGCTTTCTTT
CASSVSAGTGLNTEAFF
>TRBV14|TRBJ2-7|-|-|17
TGTGCCAGCAGCGACCGCCCAAAATTACAGGGAAACGACGAGCAGTACTTC
CASSDRPKLQGNDEQYF
>TRBV11-3|TRBJ2-5|-|TRBD2|13
TGTGCCAGCAGCTTGGGACTAGGAGAGACCCAGTACTTC
CASSLGLGETQYF